The 23 T cell receptor beta chains presented below share a single source sample, sequenced in a study of blood T cell repertoires in COVID-19. Profiled with immunoSEQ multiplex PCR; TCRdb holds only in-frame clones, not every one. Here the sample spans 150,000 to 200,000 clones, 87% being singletons. Sequences were obtained from peripheral blood. All receptors derive from a woman in her 50s with acute or convalescent COVID-19.

The chain links TRBV5-4 to TRBJ1-4; D ambiguous. Germline values: CDR1 SGHNT, CDR2 YYREEE (reference sequence). V was clipped by 0 bases and J by 5 bases, with 8 bases between them. CDR3 length equals 14 residues. The CDR3 DNA sequence: TGTGCCAGCAGCTTGGAGAATAGAAATGAAAAACTGTTTTTT. Amino acid sequence: CASSLENRNEKLFF.

The chain recombines TRBV12-5 with TRBJ2-3; TRBD1 agrees at 7 bases. The germline CDR1 and CDR2 sequences are LGHNT and FRNRAP. This CDR3 has 15 amino acids. The V gene end was trimmed by 4 bases and the J gene end by 0 bases; junction bases not matched to a gene: 4. The CDR3 DNA is TGTGCTAGTGGTTGGGGGACAGCTAGCACAGATACGCAGTATTTT. This codes for CASGWGTASTDTQYF.

The chain couples TRBV11-2 to TRBJ2-3, with D possibly TRBD2 on 5 matching bases. Germline V lookup: CDR1 SGHAT, CDR2 FQNNGV. The ends were cut back, 2 bases at V and 6 bases at J, with 12 bases in the middle. This CDR3 contains 14 residues. This CDR3 is CASSLRGELDTQYF. As DNA, the CDR3 is TGTGCCAGCAGCTTACGGGGTGAACTGGATACGCAGTATTTT.

The chain carries TRBV9 and TRBJ2-2, with a possible D match to TRBD2 (5 bases). Per germline, CDR1 SGDLS and CDR2 YYNGEE. Trimming stripped 0 bases from V and 1 base from J, with 22 bases between. This CDR3 is 20 amino acids long. The CDR3 bases are TGTGCCAGCAGCGTAGCTACGAGGGCCTACGAACAAATGAACACCGGGGAGCTGTTTTTT. Residues: CASSVATRAYEQMNTGELFF.

The V call is TRBV9, the J call TRBJ1-1; D gene ambiguous. V was trimmed by 4 bases and J by 8 bases, leaving 15 bases between them. Germline-derived CDR1 and CDR2 are SGDLS and YYNGEE. The CDR3 length is 13 residues. In DNA form, the CDR3 reads TGTGCCAGCAGCATACGACTCGGCGGAGAAGCTTTCTTT. Protein product: CASSIRLGGEAFF.

The genes are TRBV4-2 and TRBJ1-5; 12 bases fit TRBD1. The CDR3 runs 19 residues. Per the germline V gene, CDR1 is LGHNA and CDR2 is YNFKEQ. The V gene end was trimmed by 2 bases and the J gene end by 2 bases; junction bases not matched to a gene: 10. The CDR3, as DNA: TGTGCCAGCAGCCAACAACCGGGACAGGGGGCACTAGGCAATCAGCCCCAGCATTTT. Its translation is CASSQQPGQGALGNQPQHF.

This clone showed up just once. The rearrangement uses TRBV19 and TRBJ1-3, with 7 bases identical to TRBD1. Looked up from germline, CDR1 is LNHDA and CDR2 is SQIVND (reference sequence). The CDR3 contains 16 residues. V was pared by 3 bases and J by 0 bases, with 5 bases of the junction left unmatched. The CDR3 sequence is CASSMEGQSSGNTIYF. The CDR3 nucleotides read TGTGCCAGTAGTATGGAGGGACAGAGCTCTGGAAACACCATATATTTT. Filled out from reference TRBV19 and TRBJ1-3, the complete variable domain reads DGGITQSPKYLFRKEGQNVTLSCEQNLNHDAMYWYRQDPGQGLRLIYYSQIVNDFQKGDIAEGYSVSREKKESFPLTVTSAQKNPTAFYLCASSMEGQSSGNTIYFGEGSWLTVV.

The rearrangement joins TRBV24-1 to TRBJ1-5; 8 bases agree with TRBD1. Trimming took 3 bases from V and 4 from J; bases not matched to a gene: 7. This CDR3 contains 16 residues. Germline-derived CDR1 and CDR2 are KGHDR and SFDVKD. The CDR3 nucleotides are TGTGCCACCAGTGATGCGGGACAGGTCTTAAATCAGCCCCAGCATTTT. It is translated as CATSDAGQVLNQPQHF.

The chain is built from TRBV18 and TRBJ2-2, with D possibly matching TRBD1 (6 bases). The CDR3 extends over 15 amino acids. The V and J ends lost 6 bases and 6 bases respectively, with 17 bases between them. Germline loops: CDR1 KGHSH, CDR2 LQKENI. The CDR3 loop reads CASSARQEEAGELFF. The CDR3 DNA sequence: TGTGCCAGCTCCGCACGACAGGAAGAGGCCGGGGAGCTGTTTTTT.

The chain links TRBV20-1 to TRBJ1-2, with TRBD1 as a possible D gene (5 bases). The CDR3 is 13 amino acids. V was clipped by 3 bases and J by 7 bases, with 15 bases between them. From germline, CDR1 is DFQATT and CDR2 SNEGSKA (reference sequence). The DNA for the CDR3 is TGCAGTGCTAGTAATTTTCAGGGTGGTGGCTACACCTTC. Translated: CSASNFQGGGYTF.

The V call is TRBV30, the J call TRBJ1-1, with a tentative D call TRBD1 (5 bases). The CDR3 has 14 residues. Germline V gives CDR1 GTSNPN, CDR2 SVGIG (reference sequence). The ends were cut back, 2 bases at V and 2 bases at J, with 12 bases in the middle. Here the CDR3 reads CAWSIGGANTEAFF. CDR3 coding DNA: TGTGCCTGGAGTATCGGTGGGGCCAACACTGAAGCTTTCTTT.

V and J are TRBV7-9 and TRBJ2-7; 12 nucleotides line up with TRBD2. The CDR3 is 19 residues long. With 4 bases clipped from V and 0 bases from J, the junction kept 13 bases outside the gene matches. The germline V gene encodes CDR1 SEHNR and CDR2 FQNEAQ (reference sequence). In nucleotides, the CDR3 is TGTGCCAGCAGCTGGGGACTAGCGGGCAGGGGACCCGACTCCTACGAGCAGTACTTC. Its translation: CASSWGLAGRGPDSYEQYF.

The gene calls are TRBV19 and TRBJ1-1; D gene uncertain. Germline loops: CDR1 LNHDA, CDR2 SQIVND (reference sequence). The CDR3 totals 14 residues. Trimming left V 3 bases short and J 5 bases short, with 13 bases between. CDR3 bases: TGTGCCAGTAGTATGGGCCGGATAACTACTGAAGCTTTCTTT. Its protein is CASSMGRITTEAFF.

This clone was seen only a few times. The rearrangement joins TRBV4-3 to TRBJ2-1; possible D gene TRBD1, 6 bases. This CDR3 is 16 amino acids long. Germline CDR1 is LGHNA and CDR2 is YSLEER. The germline V and J ends were trimmed by 0 bases and 8 bases, with 17 bases remaining between them. The CDR3 DNA follows: TGCGCCAGCAGCCAAGACTTTGCAGGGGCCGGGGATGAGCAGTTCTTC. Translating it yields CASSQDFAGAGDEQFF.

This chain connects TRBV27 to TRBJ2-7, with 7 bases aligning to TRBD1. CDR1 and CDR2 (germline): MNHEY, SMNVEV (reference sequence). The CDR3 has 16 amino acids. The junction had 11 bases not matched to a gene; V was cut back by 6 bases and J by 0 bases. The CDR3 nucleotides are TGTGCCAGCAGCCTTTGGACAGGAGAAAGCTCCTACGAGCAGTACTTC. Protein sequence: CASSLWTGESSYEQYF.

The chain has TRBV2 and TRBJ1-2, with TRBD1 matching over 7 bases. The V and J ends lost 8 bases and 2 bases, in that order; junction bases with no gene match: 5. Germline loops: CDR1 SNHLY, CDR2 FYNNEI. The length of the CDR3 is 13 residues. The CDR3 loop is CASADRNNYGYTF. The CDR3 DNA reads as TGTGCCAGCGCGGACAGGAACAACTATGGCTACACCTTC.

The chain is built from TRBV2 and TRBJ2-7; 9 bases align to TRBD2. The CDR3 has 15 amino acids. CDR1 SNHLY and CDR2 FYNNEI come from the germline V gene. V shed 4 bases, J shed 0 bases, and the junction held 4 bases outside the gene matches. The CDR3 region has the DNA TGTGCCAGCAGTGGAAGCGGGGGGTACTCCTACGAGCAGTACTTC. This codes for CASSGSGGYSYEQYF.

The V call is TRBV6-5, the J call TRBJ1-2; 7 bases match TRBD1. The trim removed 4 bases at V and 4 bases at J, leaving 9 bases unmatched. CDR3 length equals 15 residues. The V gene's germline CDR1 is MNHEY and CDR2 SVGAGI. CDR3 nucleotide sequence: TGTGCCAGCAGTTCCGTCGGACAGGTAGTCTATGGCTACACCTTC. Translation: CASSSVGQVVYGYTF.

The V gene is TRBV7-9, the J gene TRBJ2-1; TRBD2 aligns across 8 bases. V shed 3 bases, J shed 2 bases, and the junction held 3 bases outside the gene matches. The CDR3 length is 15 residues. Germline V gene sequence: CDR1 SEHNR, CDR2 FQNEAQ (reference sequence). The CDR3 bases are TGTGCCAGCAGCTTTTTAGCGGGGCCCTACAATGAGCAGTTCTTC. Its translation: CASSFLAGPYNEQFF.

The chain carries TRBV5-1 and TRBJ2-5; possibly TRBD1 for D (6 bases). The CDR3 extends over 19 amino acids. Trimming removed 3 bases from V and 5 bases from J, with 29 bases in between. Germline loops: CDR1 SGHRS, CDR2 YFSETQ. The CDR3 region has the DNA TGCGCCAGCAGCTACACTCCTATGGGGATCGTCGGCCAGGGGGAGACCCAGTACTTC. It specifies CASSYTPMGIVGQGETQYF. Full variable domain (missing parts from reference TRBV5-1 and TRBJ2-5): KAGVTQTPRYLIKTRGQQVTLSCSPISGHRSVSWYQQTPGQGLQFLFEYFSETQRNKGNFPGRFSGRQFSNSRSEMNVSTLELGDSALYLCASSYTPMGIVGQGETQYFGPGTRLLVL.

The V gene is TRBV12-3 or TRBV12-4, the J gene TRBJ2-1, with a weak D call TRBD1 (5 bases). With 6 bases removed from V and 7 bases from J, the gap between germline ends came to 13 bases. The CDR3 consists of 13 residues. This chain's CDR3 is CASRDGASNEQFF. The CDR3 region has the DNA TGTGCCAGCAGAGATGGGGCCTCGAATGAGCAGTTCTTC.

This clone was seen a handful of times. The chain links TRBV3-1 (or the pseudogene TRBV3-2) to TRBJ1-2; D ambiguous. The ends were cut back, 0 bases at V and 0 bases at J, with 5 bases in the middle. The CDR3 consists of 14 residues. Germline values: CDR1 LGHDT, CDR2 YNNKEL (reference sequence). The CDR3 region is CASSQDSSNYGYTF. The CDR3 DNA reads TGTGCCAGCAGCCAAGACAGTTCTAACTATGGCTACACCTTC.

This rearrangement joins TRBV6-5 to TRBJ2-7, with a possible D match to TRBD1 (6 bases). Germline V gene sequence: CDR1 MNHEY, CDR2 SVGAGI. The V end was cut by 5 bases, the J end by 3 bases, with 14 bases between. The CDR3 runs 14 residues. For the CDR3, the DNA is TGTGCCAGCAGTACGCAGGGGAGAGACTACGAGCAGTACTTC. It translates to CASSTQGRDYEQYF.